These 22 T cell receptor beta chains were sequenced from one sample in a study of cytomegalovirus exposure and HLA in healthy donors. 60 Vbeta and 13 Jbeta primers were used in PCR. Using immunoSEQ multiplex PCR, the repertoire was profiled, and TCRdb retains in-frame clones only, with some absent. The sample gives tens of thousands of clones, 70% to 85% of which show up once; about 7% is in the top ten. The specimen sequenced was PBMCs. These TCRs come from a woman in her 40s in good health and CMV-seronegative.

The CDR3 here is CASSVGRGQEKLFF. The CDR3 nucleotides are TGTGCCAGCAGTGTGGGCAGGGGGCAGGAAAAACTGTTTTTT. The gene calls are TRBV2 and TRBJ1-4, with 8 bases lining up with TRBD1. The CDR3 runs 14 residues. J was trimmed by 8 bases and V by 4 bases; bases with no gene match: 6. Germline CDR1 reads SNHLY; CDR2 reads FYNNEI.

This sequence joins TRBV27 and TRBJ2-6; the D is unclear. The V end lost 5 bases, the J end lost 2 bases, and 13 bases lay between the germline ends. Germline CDR1 and CDR2: MNHEY and SMNVEV (reference sequence). The CDR3 runs to 16 residues. The CDR3 DNA reads TGTGCCAGCAGTACCCAGATAACCACTGGGGCCAACGTCCTGACTTTC. This translates into CASSTQITTGANVLTF.

The genes are TRBV27 and TRBJ2-2; D not certain. V shed 2 bases and J shed 4 bases, with 8 bases lying between them. This CDR3 has 14 residues. Per the germline V gene, CDR1 is MNHEY and CDR2 is SMNVEV (reference sequence). The CDR3 loop is CASSLVQSTGELFF. CDR3 nucleotide sequence: TGTGCCAGCAGTTTAGTCCAGTCCACCGGGGAGCTGTTTTTT.

CDR3 sequence (DNA): TGTGCCAGCAGCCAGCCCGTAGCGGGAGTCTCCTACGAGCAGTACTTC. It specifies CASSQPVAGVSYEQYF. This chain uses TRBV7-2 with TRBJ2-7, with TRBD2 matching 9 bases. The V and J ends lost 5 bases and 0 bases, in that order; junction bases with no gene match: 8. The germline V gene has CDR1 SGHTA and CDR2 FQGNSA. The CDR3 extends over 16 amino acids.

The genes are TRBV10-3 and TRBJ1-5; D might be TRBD1 (5 bases). The CDR3 consists of 12 residues. V was pared by 6 bases and J by 7 bases, with 10 bases between. Per the germline V gene, CDR1 is ENHRY and CDR2 is SYGVKD. The CDR3 protein is CAISSGNQPQHF. CDR3 sequence (DNA): TGTGCCATCAGCTCAGGGAACCAGCCCCAGCATTTT.

This chain joins TRBV9 and TRBJ2-7, with 11 bases aligning to TRBD1. J was trimmed by 2 bases and V by 4 bases; bases with no gene match: 5. Germline lookup yields CDR1 SGDLS and CDR2 YYNGEE. This CDR3 has 15 amino acids. The CDR3 loop is CASSLGTGGPYEQYF. CDR3 bases: TGTGCCAGCAGCCTCGGGACAGGGGGACCCTACGAGCAGTACTTC.

The chain carries TRBV7-9 and TRBJ2-4; 12 nucleotides line up with TRBD2. V lost 5 bases and J lost 0; bases outside the gene matches: 8. The germline V gene encodes CDR1 SEHNR and CDR2 FQNEAQ (reference sequence). This CDR3 comprises 18 residues. The CDR3 DNA is TGTGCCAGCAGCCCATGGGGACTAGCGGGTCTAGCCAAAAACATTCAGTACTTC. It specifies CASSPWGLAGLAKNIQYF.

The chain carries TRBV27 and TRBJ1-2; 10 nucleotides line up with TRBD1. CDR3 length: 15 residues. Germline V CDR1 and CDR2: MNHEY, SMNVEV (reference sequence). Losses at the gene ends were 8 bases for V and 4 bases for J; bases not matched to a gene: 10. The CDR3 here is CASSPRDRGSYGYTF. CDR3 bases: TGTGCCAGCTCTCCCCGGGACAGGGGCTCCTATGGCTACACCTTC.

This chain connects TRBV7-3 to TRBJ1-1, with 8 nucleotides matching TRBD1. This CDR3 has 13 amino acids. CDR1 is SGHTA and CDR2 is FQGTGA in the germline V gene. The J segment lost 4 bases and the V segment lost 2 bases, leaving 0 bases of the junction unmatched. This CDR3 is CASSLGTGTEAFF. CDR3 DNA sequence: TGTGCCAGCAGCTTAGGGACAGGCACTGAAGCTTTCTTT.

Concerning this clone itself: A junction end diverges from the germline sequence, so it may reflect a read error. The chain recombines TRBV5-4 with TRBJ1-1; possible D gene TRBD1, 6 bases. CDR1 SGHNT and CDR2 YYREEE come from the germline V gene (reference sequence). CDR3 length equals 15 residues. This CDR3 reads CASFTAGGSDTEAFF. CDR3 coding DNA: TGTGCCAGCTTTACGGCGGGGGGCAGCGACACTGAGGCTTTCTTT.

The chain recombines TRBV5-8 with TRBJ1-3, with 7 bases fitting TRBD1. In germline, CDR1 is SGHTS, CDR2 YDEGEE. The CDR3 consists of 16 residues. Unmatched junction bases numbered 10, after V lost 2 bases and J lost 5 bases. The CDR3 here is CASSFQGEIWRNTIYF. The CDR3, as DNA: TGTGCCAGCAGCTTCCAGGGGGAAATTTGGAGAAACACCATATATTTT. The full variable domain, with the rest looked up from reference TRBV5-8 and TRBJ1-3, is EAGVTQSPTHLIKTRGQQATLRCSPISGHTSVYWYQQALGLGLQFLLWYDEGEERNRGNFPPRFSGRQFPNYSSELNVNALELEDSALYLCASSFQGEIWRNTIYFGEGSWLTVV.

The chain employs TRBV2 and TRBJ1-6, with D possibly matching TRBD1 (6 bases). V gave up 8 bases and J gave up 8 bases, with 19 bases separating them. The CDR3 length is 15 residues. Germline CDR1 is SNHLY and CDR2 is FYNNEI. The CDR3 coding sequence is TGTGCCAGCTCTGATGGGGCCCCAGGGGATTCACCCCTCCACTTT. Its protein product is CASSDGAPGDSPLHF.

The CDR3 DNA sequence: TGTGCCAGCAGTTTACAGGGGGCCGGGGAGCTGTTTTTT. The encoded protein is CASSLQGAGELFF. The V and J genes are TRBV28 and TRBJ2-2, with 7 bases matching TRBD1. Germline CDR1 and CDR2: MDHEN and SYDVKM. The V segment lost 2 bases and the J segment 6 bases; nucleotides outside the gene matches: 0. The CDR3 is made up of 13 amino acids.

The table lists this clone with a count of one. This sequence joins TRBV7-8 and TRBJ1-2; a possible D gene is TRBD1 (6 bases). CDR1 SGHVS and CDR2 FQNEAQ come from the germline V gene. Trimming cost V 7 bases and J 4 bases, with 16 bases left between them. The CDR3 sequence is 14 residues long. CDR3: CASKDSAPFYGYTF. The CDR3 coding sequence is TGTGCCAGCAAGGACAGCGCTCCTTTCTATGGCTACACCTTC.

The chain uses TRBV6-5 and TRBJ2-7; 9 bases are shared with TRBD1. Germline CDR1 and CDR2: MNHEY and SVGAGI. The CDR3 runs 16 residues. After removal of 0 bases from V and 2 bases from J, the junction contained 5 bases not matched to a gene. The CDR3 spells CASSYSKTGGTYEQYF. CDR3 coding DNA: TGTGCCAGCAGTTACTCCAAGACAGGGGGGACCTACGAGCAGTACTTC.

The CDR3 protein is CASSLSMIANYGYTF. The CDR3, as DNA: TGTGCCAGCAGTTTATCGATGATAGCTAACTATGGCTACACCTTC. The chain uses TRBV27 and TRBJ1-2, with D unresolved. The germline CDR1 and CDR2 sequences are MNHEY and SMNVEV (reference sequence). V dropped 0 bases and J dropped 0 bases, with 8 bases sitting between them. The CDR3 is made up of 15 amino acids.

The chain carries TRBV7-3 and TRBJ1-3; tentatively, D is TRBD1 (5 bases). V was pared by 5 bases and J by 0 bases, with 8 bases between. Looked up from germline, CDR1 is SGHTA and CDR2 is FQGTGA. The CDR3 extends over 14 amino acids. CDR3 region: CASSIDSSGNTIYF. Here the CDR3 DNA reads TGTGCCAGCAGCATCGACAGCTCTGGAAACACCATATATTTT.

This clone occurred a few times. This chain uses TRBV2 with TRBJ2-7; 8 bases are a match to TRBD2. The trim removed 11 bases at V and 0 bases at J, leaving 6 bases unmatched. The CDR3 has 13 amino acids. Per the germline V gene, CDR1 is SNHLY and CDR2 is FYNNEI. The CDR3 nucleotides read TGTGCCTGCCGAGGACTAGCCTCCTACGAGCAGTACTTC. Translated, it gives CACRGLASYEQYF.

V is TRBV19 and J is TRBJ1-1, with D tentatively TRBD1 (6 bases). The CDR3 contains 12 residues. Germline V gene data show CDR1 as LNHDA and CDR2 as SQIVND (reference sequence). With 6 bases removed from V and 11 bases from J, the gap between germline ends came to 16 bases. The CDR3 DNA sequence: TGTGCCAGTAGCATACAGGGATTTAGCGCTTTCTTT. This sequence encodes CASSIQGFSAFF.

Only a few counts were recorded for this clone. The DNA of the CDR3 is TGTGCCAGCTGGGGGGAAAACAACGTCCAAGAGACCCAGTACTTC. This gives the protein CASWGENNVQETQYF. This chain uses TRBV25-1 with TRBJ2-5; D may be TRBD2 (6 bases). Trimming took 8 bases from V and 1 from J, leaving 17 bases between them. Germline V gene lookup returns CDR1 MGHDK and CDR2 SYGVNS. CDR3 length equals 15 residues.

The gene calls are TRBV6-5 and TRBJ2-2, with D possibly being TRBD2 (5 bases). CDR1 is MNHEY and CDR2 is SVGAGI in the germline V gene. V was cut by 2 bases and J by 6 bases, with 10 bases left in between. This CDR3 contains 14 residues. The CDR3 sequence is CASSYGRGSGELFF. CDR3 in DNA: TGTGCCAGCAGTTACGGACGGGGTTCCGGGGAGCTGTTTTTT.

The CDR3 nucleotides are TGCGCCAGCAGCCAGGGGAGCTCCTACGAGCAGTACTTC. Protein: CASSQGSSYEQYF. This chain uses TRBV4-1 with TRBJ2-7, with D possibly TRBD2 on 5 matching bases. Trimming removed 3 bases at V and 0 bases at J, with 6 bases between. The CDR3 length is 13 residues. Germline CDR1 reads MGHRA; CDR2 reads YSYEKL.